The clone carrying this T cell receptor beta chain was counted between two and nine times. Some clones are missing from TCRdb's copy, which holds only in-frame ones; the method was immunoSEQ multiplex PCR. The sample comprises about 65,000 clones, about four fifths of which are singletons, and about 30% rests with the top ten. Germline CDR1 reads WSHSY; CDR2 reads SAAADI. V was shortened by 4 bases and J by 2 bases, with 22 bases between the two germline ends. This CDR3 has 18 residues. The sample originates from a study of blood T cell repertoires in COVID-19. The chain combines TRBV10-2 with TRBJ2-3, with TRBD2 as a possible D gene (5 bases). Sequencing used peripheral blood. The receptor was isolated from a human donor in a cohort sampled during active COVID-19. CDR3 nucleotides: TGCGCCAGCAGTGGCACGGCACTGGAGCGGCGCTACACAGATACGCAGTATTTT. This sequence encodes CASSGTALERRYTDTQYF.